The 32 T cell receptor beta chains in this list originate from one sample, sequenced in a study of T cell responses to AZD1222 COVID-19 vaccine. Profiling relied on immunoSEQ multiplex PCR, and the TCRdb table lists in-frame clones only, not all of them. The sample lists around 120,000 clones; less than 95% were seen once. Material: peripheral blood, obtained on day 0 of AZD1222 vaccination. The receptors come from an adult in good health.

V gene TRBV5-6 combines with J gene TRBJ1-2, with TRBD1 identical over 7 bases. Germline loops: CDR1 SGHDT, CDR2 YYEEEE. The CDR3 covers 14 residues. Unmatched junction bases numbered 3, after V lost 2 bases and J lost 2 bases. CDR3 amino acids: CASSFYRGNYGYTF. DNA of the CDR3: TGTGCCAGCAGCTTTTACAGGGGCAACTATGGCTACACCTTC.

The chain joins TRBV11-3 to TRBJ2-7; the D gene is possibly TRBD2 (5 bases). The CDR3 contains 15 residues. V shed 1 base and J shed 3 bases, with 13 bases lying between them. Germline lookup yields CDR1 SGHNT and CDR2 YENEEA. This chain's CDR3 is CASSLGPPGVYEQYF. CDR3 sequence (DNA): TGTGCCAGCAGCTTAGGGCCCCCCGGGGTCTACGAGCAGTACTTC.

The DNA of the CDR3 is TGTGCCAGTAGTATATTTAGGACTAGCGGGAGCTCCTACAATGAGCAGTTCTTC. Its protein is CASSIFRTSGSSYNEQFF. This sequence joins TRBV19 and TRBJ2-1, with 13 positions matching TRBD2. V was pared by 2 bases and J by 0 bases, with 4 bases of the junction left unmatched. Germline CDR1 is LNHDA and CDR2 is SQIVND (reference sequence). This CDR3 is built from 18 residues.

V and J are TRBV19 and TRBJ2-2; TRBD2 matches 12 bases. CDR1 and CDR2 (germline): LNHDA, SQIVND (reference sequence). V was pared by 5 bases and J by 1 base, with 11 bases of the junction left unmatched. This CDR3 contains 19 residues. Here the CDR3 reads CASSLRGTSGYGNTGELFF. The CDR3 DNA reads as TGTGCCAGTAGTCTCCGGGGGACTAGCGGGTATGGGAACACCGGGGAGCTGTTTTTT.

This chain uses TRBV9 with TRBJ2-3; TRBD2 matches 8 bases. CDR3 length: 16 amino acids. Germline V CDR1 and CDR2: SGDLS, YYNGEE. V shed 3 bases and J 4 bases; nucleotides not matched to a gene: 10. CDR3 coding DNA: TGTGCCAGCAGCGCTCTCGGGACTAGTCGGCCAGATACGCAGTATTTT. It is translated as CASSALGTSRPDTQYF.

The V gene is TRBV21-1, the J gene TRBJ2-7. TRBV21-1 is a documented pseudogene. This CDR3 is 18 amino acids long. The CDR3, as DNA: TGTGCCAGCAGCAAAAACCAAGATTGTCACTGGACCCCCTACGAGCAGTACTTC. Its protein product is CASSKNQDCHWTPYEQYF.

The chain has TRBV5-4 and TRBJ2-5; 9 bases line up with TRBD1. This CDR3 is 14 amino acids long. The germline gives CDR1 SGHNT, CDR2 YYREEE (reference sequence). V shed 2 bases, J shed 4 bases, and the junction held 3 bases outside the gene matches. The CDR3 sequence: CASSLQGAGETQYF. CDR3 sequence (DNA): TGTGCCAGCAGCTTACAGGGGGCGGGAGAGACCCAGTACTTC.

CDR3 DNA: TGTGCCAGCAGCTTATACGGATTCAATCAGCCCCAGCATTTT. Translation gives CASSLYGFNQPQHF. This rearrangement joins TRBV7-8 to TRBJ1-5; D remains ambiguous. CDR1 is SGHVS, CDR2 FQNEAQ, per germline. CDR3 length: 14 residues. V shed 2 bases and J shed 3 bases, with 8 bases lying between them.

The chain employs TRBV18 and TRBJ1-1; 9 bases map to TRBD1. The junction had 5 bases not matched to a gene; V was cut back by 7 bases and J by 5 bases. The germline CDR1 and CDR2 sequences are KGHSH and LQKENI. The CDR3 has 13 residues. The CDR3: CASLGTGRTEAFF. The CDR3, as DNA: TGTGCCAGCTTAGGGACAGGGAGGACTGAAGCTTTCTTT.

V usage is TRBV29-1 and J usage is TRBJ1-1; D unclear. Between the trimmed V and J ends, which lost 7 bases and 6 bases, there was a span of 15 bases. The germline CDR1 and CDR2 sequences are SQVTM and ANQGSEA. This CDR3 is built from 12 residues. The CDR3 coding sequence is TGCAGCGGTGGACTTCTCGACTCTGAAGCTTTCTTT. It yields the protein CSGGLLDSEAFF.

In this sample, this clone turned up once. J is TRBJ2-1 and V is TRBV27, with 10 bases fitting TRBD1. The length of the CDR3 is 15 residues. In germline, CDR1 is MNHEY, CDR2 SMNVEV (reference sequence). J gave up 8 bases and V 5 bases, and 9 bases lay outside the gene matches. The CDR3 bases are TGTGCCAGCAGTCTCGGACAGGGGGAACTGGATGAGCAGTTCTTC. Translating it yields CASSLGQGELDEQFF.

The chain has TRBV28 and TRBJ2-7, with TRBD2 as a possible D gene (5 bases). Germline V gene lookup returns CDR1 MDHEN and CDR2 SYDVKM. CDR3 length equals 12 residues. V gave up 4 bases and J gave up 5 bases, with 9 bases separating them. CDR3 in amino acids: CASSYGIDEQYF. The CDR3, as DNA: TGTGCCAGCAGTTACGGGATCGACGAGCAGTACTTC.

V is TRBV7-9 and J is TRBJ2-7; D unresolved. Per germline, CDR1 SEHNR and CDR2 FQNEAQ (reference sequence). The V end lost 5 bases, the J end lost 0 bases, and 5 bases lay between the germline ends. The CDR3 length is 12 residues. The CDR3 coding sequence is TGTGCCAGCAGCCCCAACTCCTACGAGCAGTACTTC. Protein sequence: CASSPNSYEQYF.

The chain is built from TRBV6-6 and TRBJ1-2; TRBD1 matches at 8 bases. V lost 2 bases and J lost 2; bases outside the gene matches: 4. CDR1 is MNHNY, CDR2 SVGAGI, per germline (reference sequence). The CDR3 covers 15 residues. The CDR3 bases are TGTGCCAGCAGTTACCCCACAGGGGGAAACTATGGCTACACCTTC. This sequence encodes CASSYPTGGNYGYTF.

The rearrangement joins TRBV2 to TRBJ2-3; 8 bases match TRBD2. With 6 bases clipped from V and 1 base from J, the junction kept 12 bases outside the gene matches. There are 17 residues in the CDR3. CDR1 and CDR2 from the germline V gene are SNHLY and FYNNEI. The CDR3 nucleotides read TGTGCCAGCAGGCCGGGAGGGGTACGATCTGGCACAGATACGCAGTATTTT. Its protein is CASRPGGVRSGTDTQYF.

The chain has TRBV28 and TRBJ1-4; D perhaps matches TRBD1 (5 bases). Trimming left V 5 bases short and J 8 bases short, with 18 bases between. The CDR3 extends over 15 amino acids. Germline lookup yields CDR1 MDHEN and CDR2 SYDVKM. The CDR3 coding sequence is TGTGCCAGCAGTACCGCAGGCGCAGGGAACGAAAAACTGTTTTTT. Translation: CASSTAGAGNEKLFF. The complete variable domain, with remaining parts taken from reference TRBV28 and TRBJ1-4, reads DVKVTQSSRYLVKRTGEKVFLECVQDMDHENMFWYRQDPGLGLRLIYFSYDVKMKEKGDIPEGYSVSREKKERFSLILESASTNQTSMYLCASSTAGAGNEKLFFGSGTQLSVL.

The genes are TRBV27 and TRBJ2-7; the D gene is possibly TRBD1 (6 bases). V lost 6 bases and J lost 0, with 15 bases in between. Germline CDR1 is MNHEY and CDR2 is SMNVEV (reference sequence). The CDR3 extends over 15 amino acids. CDR3 nucleotide sequence: TGTGCCAGCAGACCCGGACAGCCTGGCTCCTACGAGCAGTACTTC. As protein: CASRPGQPGSYEQYF.

V gene TRBV13 combines with J gene TRBJ1-2; 9 bases align to TRBD1. The CDR3 runs 15 residues. V dropped 5 bases and J dropped 6; count of bases not matched to a gene: 10. Germline lookup yields CDR1 PRHDT and CDR2 FYEKMQ (reference sequence). The CDR3 is CASSPLGTGRNGYTF. CDR3 bases: TGTGCCAGCAGCCCCCTGGGGACAGGGAGAAATGGCTACACCTTC.

For this clone: The identical CDR3 is also encoded by other nucleotide sequences in the sample. J is TRBJ2-3 and V is TRBV9; no clear D. Germline V gene lookup returns CDR1 SGDLS and CDR2 YYNGEE. The CDR3 runs to 13 residues. The germline V and J ends were trimmed by 0 bases and 1 base, with 3 bases remaining between them. In DNA form, the CDR3 reads TGTGCCAGCAGCGTAGCTGGCACAGATACGCAGTATTTT. Protein product: CASSVAGTDTQYF. The variable domain in full, with the rest retrieved from reference TRBV9 and TRBJ2-3, is DSGVTQTPKHLITATGQRVTLRCSPRSGDLSVYWYQQSLDQGLQFLIQYYNGEERAKGNILERFSAQQFPDLHSELNLSSLELGDSALYFCASSVAGTDTQYFGPGTRLTVL.

CDR3 residues: CASSATSQASIGYTF. For the CDR3, the DNA is TGTGCCAGCAGCGCTACCAGCCAGGCCTCTATCGGCTACACCTTC. This chain uses TRBV9 with TRBJ1-2; D ambiguous. The V and J ends lost 3 bases and 8 bases respectively, with 20 bases between them. Germline lookup yields CDR1 SGDLS and CDR2 YYNGEE. This CDR3 comprises 15 residues.

The genes are TRBV5-6 and TRBJ1-5; D may be TRBD1 (6 bases). Germline V gene lookup returns CDR1 SGHDT and CDR2 YYEEEE. The V and J ends lost 0 bases and 0 bases respectively, with 10 bases between them. This CDR3 region has 16 residues. CDR3 in DNA: TGTGCCAGCAGCTTGGGGGCAGGGGATAGCAATCAGCCCCAGCATTTT. The encoded protein is CASSLGAGDSNQPQHF.

The genes are TRBV5-1 and TRBJ2-7; 9 bases map to TRBD1. In germline, CDR1 is SGHRS, CDR2 YFSETQ. V was pared by 0 bases and J by 7 bases, with 5 bases of the junction left unmatched. The CDR3 consists of 14 residues. The CDR3 spells CASSLETGGWEQYF. As DNA, the CDR3 is TGCGCCAGCAGCTTGGAAACAGGGGGCTGGGAGCAGTACTTC.

To note about this clone: This sample also contains other DNA sequences that code for the same CDR3. The chain recombines TRBV7-9 with TRBJ2-7; 11 bases are a match to TRBD2. Germline values: CDR1 SEHNR, CDR2 FQNEAQ (reference sequence). The V gene end was trimmed by 8 bases and the J gene end by 4 bases; junction bases not matched to a gene: 4. The CDR3 has 13 residues. The CDR3 DNA follows: TGTGCCAGCTCCGGGACTAGCGGATACGAGCAGTACTTC. Amino acids: CASSGTSGYEQYF. The full variable domain, completed using reference TRBV7-9 and TRBJ2-7, is DTGVSQNPRHKITKRGQNVTFRCDPISEHNRLYWYRQTLGQGPEFLTYFQNEAQLEKSRLLSDRFSAERPKGSFSTLEIQRTEQGDSAMYLCASSGTSGYEQYFGPGTRLTVT.

This sequence joins TRBV7-9 and TRBJ1-1, with 7 nucleotides matching TRBD1. This CDR3 contains 15 residues. Germline V lookup: CDR1 SEHNR, CDR2 FQNEAQ (reference sequence). V lost 1 base, J lost 3 bases, and 5 bases stayed unmatched. This chain's CDR3 is CASSLEGGTYTEAFF. Here the CDR3 DNA reads TGTGCCAGCAGCTTAGAAGGGGGCACCTACACTGAAGCTTTCTTT.

V and J are TRBV7-8 and TRBJ1-5; D gene ambiguous. CDR1 and CDR2 (germline): SGHVS, FQNEAQ. The CDR3 loop spans 14 amino acids. With 2 bases removed from V and 10 bases from J, the gap between germline ends came to 15 bases. CDR3 region: CASSLSGLENPQHF. For the CDR3, the DNA is TGTGCCAGCAGCTTAAGTGGCCTAGAGAACCCCCAGCATTTT.

The J gene is TRBJ2-1, the V gene TRBV28; D tentatively fits TRBD1 or TRBD2 (5 bases each). This CDR3 spans 16 amino acids. Per germline, CDR1 MDHEN and CDR2 SYDVKM. Trimming removed 4 bases at V and 5 bases at J, with 18 bases between. CDR3 region: CASSSGTTNPDNEQFF. The CDR3 nucleotides are TGTGCCAGCAGTTCGGGGACCACAAACCCAGACAATGAGCAGTTCTTC.

This chain joins TRBV2 and TRBJ2-7, with D unresolved. The CDR3 has 14 amino acids. V lost 0 bases to trimming and J lost 0 bases, with 6 bases between them. Looked up from germline, CDR1 is SNHLY and CDR2 is FYNNEI. The CDR3 loop reads CASSEASFSYEQYF. The CDR3 nucleotides read TGTGCCAGCAGTGAAGCCTCTTTCTCCTACGAGCAGTACTTC. Variable domain in full (rest from reference TRBV2 and TRBJ2-7): EPEVTQTPSHQVTQMGQEVILRCVPISNHLYFYWYRQILGQKVEFLVSFYNNEISEKSEIFDDQFSVERPDGSNFTLKIRSTKLEDSAMYFCASSEASFSYEQYFGPGTRLTVT.

This rearrangement joins TRBV24-1 to TRBJ2-2; TRBD2 matches 14 bases. Germline V gene sequence: CDR1 KGHDR, CDR2 SFDVKD. The CDR3 totals 19 residues. Trimming removed 3 bases from V and 3 bases from J; junction bases left unmatched: 8. Here the CDR3 DNA reads TGTGCCACCAGTGATGCCGGGACTAGCGGGAGAGTTGACACCGGGGAGCTGTTTTTT. This gives the protein CATSDAGTSGRVDTGELFF.

CDR3 sequence (DNA): TGTGCCACCAGTGATTTGCGGCGAACCCAGTACTTC. This codes for CATSDLRRTQYF. The chain combines TRBV24-1 with TRBJ2-5, with no clear D. The CDR3 spans 12 residues. Germline-derived CDR1 and CDR2 are KGHDR and SFDVKD. V was cut by 0 bases and J by 8 bases, with 6 bases left in between.

V and J are TRBV2 and TRBJ2-7; D is unclear. Trimming pared 4 bases from V and 1 base from J, leaving 17 bases between. The CDR3 length is 16 residues. Germline V gene lookup returns CDR1 SNHLY and CDR2 FYNNEI. This chain's CDR3 is CASSGIPTKASYEQYF. The CDR3 bases are TGTGCCAGCAGTGGGATCCCCACAAAGGCGTCCTACGAGCAGTACTTC.

The V call is TRBV7-8, the J call TRBJ2-1, with TRBD1 as a possible D gene (6 bases). CDR1 and CDR2 (germline): SGHVS, FQNEAQ. This CDR3 contains 14 residues. V gave up 5 bases and J gave up 2 bases, with 10 bases separating them. CDR3 bases: TGTGCCAGCAGCCCCCGGGACACCTACAATGAGCAGTTCTTC. Its translation: CASSPRDTYNEQFF.

As to this clone: The sample holds other DNA sequences that translate to the same CDR3. J is TRBJ1-1 and V is TRBV6-1; no clear D. V was trimmed by 4 bases and J by 1 base, leaving 1 base between them. CDR1 is MNHNS, CDR2 SASEGT, per germline. The CDR3 loop spans 11 amino acids. CDR3 loop: CASSGNTEAFF. The CDR3 DNA reads as TGTGCCAGCAGTGGGAACACTGAAGCTTTCTTT.